This TCR beta chain was recorded in a study of graft-versus-host responses after intestinal transplantation. Study summary: Induction using anti-thymocyte globulin, followed by tacrolimus and steroids for two to four years, was given to all recipients. The study's findings and limits: Recipient bone marrow held GvH clones, some seen earlier in ileum or blood. Graft-donor T cell macrochimerism in patients accompanied high graft-versus-host to host-versus-graft clonal ratios in allografts.

Only in-frame clones appear in the TCRdb table, and some are missing; sequencing was by immunoSEQ multiplex PCR. The table shows about 100,000 clones, with about 90% occurring only once. In regard to this clone: Its antigen is unidentified.

Per the germline V gene, CDR1 is DFQATT and CDR2 is SNEGSKA (reference sequence). The CDR3 consists of 11 residues. The V gene is TRBV20-1, the J gene TRBJ2-5; TRBD1 is a possible D gene (6 bases). Gene TRBJ2-7 matches the end of the DNA better, so the J call may be wrong. This sequence originates from a human donor who received an intestinal transplant. Sequencing was performed on unstimulated CD4+ T cells sorted from spleen or lymph node cells, taken before intestinal transplant. DNA for the CDR3: TGCAGTGCTTACGAGGGGGTCGAGCAGTACTTC. This gives the protein CSAYEGVEQYF.